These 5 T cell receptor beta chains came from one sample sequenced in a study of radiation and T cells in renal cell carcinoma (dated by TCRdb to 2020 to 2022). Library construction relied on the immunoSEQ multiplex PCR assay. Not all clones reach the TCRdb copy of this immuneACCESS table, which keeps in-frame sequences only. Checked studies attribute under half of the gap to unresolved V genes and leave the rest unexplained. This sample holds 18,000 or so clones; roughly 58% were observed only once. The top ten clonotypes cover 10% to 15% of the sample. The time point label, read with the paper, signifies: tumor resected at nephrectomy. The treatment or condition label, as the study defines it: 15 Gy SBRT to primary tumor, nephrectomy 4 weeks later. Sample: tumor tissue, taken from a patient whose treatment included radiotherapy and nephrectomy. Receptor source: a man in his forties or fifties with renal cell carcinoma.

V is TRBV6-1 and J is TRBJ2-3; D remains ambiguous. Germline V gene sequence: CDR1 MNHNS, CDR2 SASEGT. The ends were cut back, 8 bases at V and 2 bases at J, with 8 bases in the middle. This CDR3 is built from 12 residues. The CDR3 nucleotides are TGTGCCAGCCCTACATACACAGATACGCAGTATTTT. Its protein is CASPTYTDTQYF.

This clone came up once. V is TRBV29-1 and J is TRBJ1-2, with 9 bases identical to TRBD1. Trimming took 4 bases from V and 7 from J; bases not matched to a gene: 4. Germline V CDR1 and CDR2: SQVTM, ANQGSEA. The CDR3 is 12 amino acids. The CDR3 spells CSVGDRDSGYTF. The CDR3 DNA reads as TGCAGCGTTGGGGACAGGGACTCTGGCTACACCTTC.

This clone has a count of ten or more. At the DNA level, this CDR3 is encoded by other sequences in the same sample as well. CDR3 amino acids: CSVEGYGYTF. In DNA, the CDR3 is TGCAGCGTTGAAGGGTATGGCTACACCTTC. The J gene is TRBJ1-2, the V gene TRBV29-1; no reliable D call. The CDR3 has 10 residues. The germline V and J ends were trimmed by 1 base and 5 bases, with 2 bases remaining between them. Germline V gene data show CDR1 as SQVTM and CDR2 as ANQGSEA. Using reference TRBV29-1 and TRBJ1-2 for the parts outside the CDR3, the full variable domain is SAVISQKPSRDICQRGTSLTIQCQVDSQVTMMFWYRQQPGQSLTLIATANQGSEATYESGFVIDKFPISRPNLTFSTLTVSNMSPEDSSIYLCSVEGYGYTFGSGTRLTVV.

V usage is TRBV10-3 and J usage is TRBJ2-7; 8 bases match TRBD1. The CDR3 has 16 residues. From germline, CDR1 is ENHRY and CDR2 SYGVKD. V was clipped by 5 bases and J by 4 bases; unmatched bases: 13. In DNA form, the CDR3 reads TGTGCCATCAGTCCAAGAGGACAGGGACCTTTGTACGAGCAGTACTTC. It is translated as CAISPRGQGPLYEQYF.

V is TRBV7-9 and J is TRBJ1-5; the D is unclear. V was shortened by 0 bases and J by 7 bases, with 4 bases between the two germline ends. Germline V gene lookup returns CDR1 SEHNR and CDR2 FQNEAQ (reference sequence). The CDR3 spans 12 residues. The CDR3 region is CASSLAGQPQHF. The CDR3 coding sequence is TGTGCCAGCAGCTTAGCTGGGCAGCCCCAGCATTTT.